This TCR beta chain was identified during a study of CD8 T cells in ankylosing spondylitis. Notes on the study in general: Before this, some motif variants had been reported in reactive arthritis synovial fluid and blood. A CD8+ phenotype characterized the disease-linked clones, which were relatively rare in peripheral blood.

CDR3 length equals 16 residues. V gave up 0 bases and J gave up 0 bases, with 11 bases separating them. CDR1 and CDR2 (germline): SGDLS, YYNGEE. In making TCR beta libraries, quantitative 5'-RACE with molecular barcodes was used. Each CDR3 protein is one row after TCRdb ran MiXCR on the 5' RACE reads. The table includes around 30,000 distinct CDR3 sequences, 14% detected once. A note on this clonotype: Its specificity is unknown.

The genes are TRBV9 and TRBJ2-3; D unresolved. Sequenced: blood. This sequence originates from a male donor with ankylosing spondylitis or in good health (not recorded which). The CDR3 DNA reads as TGTGCCAGCAGCGTAGCTGGTCGGCTAAGCACAGATACGCAGTATTTT. Translating gives CASSVAGRLSTDTQYF.